Below, 32 T cell receptor beta chains from the same sample are listed, as sequenced in a study of shared clonotypes between healthy human individuals. The method was immunoSEQ multiplex PCR; TCRdb's version includes in-frame clones alone and lacks a portion of them. The sample records approximately 99,000 clones, about 63% being singletons. The specimen sequenced was memory CD8+ T cells sorted from blood. Subset specified: CD45RO+ cells pooled with CCR7-negative TemRA cells. Receptors originate from a woman in her 30s in good health.

The V gene is TRBV6-1, the J gene TRBJ2-7; TRBD2 matches at 11 bases. Germline trimming cut 10 bases from V and 5 bases from J; bases unmatched to any gene: 10. CDR1 is MNHNS and CDR2 is SASEGT in the germline V gene. This CDR3 contains 14 residues. In nucleotides, the CDR3 is TGTGCCACCGGCAATCTAGCGGGAGGTGACGAGCAGTACTTC. Translating it yields CATGNLAGGDEQYF.

This clone has at least ten counts. The rearrangement uses TRBV6-4 and TRBJ1-5; 11 bases align to TRBD1. Germline V gene lookup returns CDR1 MRHNA and CDR2 SNTAGT. CDR3 length: 14 residues. The ends lost 4 bases at V and 6 bases at J; junction bases unmatched: 2. CDR3 amino acids: CASSAGTGGQPQHF. The DNA for the CDR3 is TGTGCCAGCAGTGCCGGGACAGGGGGTCAGCCCCAGCATTTT.

The table lists this clone with a count of one. Mismatch with germline at one junction end may stem from a read error. This sequence joins TRBV7-7 and TRBJ1-2, with D possibly being TRBD1 (6 bases). CDR1 and CDR2 (germline): SSHAT, FNYEAQ (reference sequence). This CDR3 contains 16 residues. The CDR3 here is CASSQAGGGTFHGYTF. The CDR3 DNA reads as TGCGCCAGCAGCCAAGCGGGGGGAGGGACATTTCATGGCTACACCTTC.

The chain uses TRBV2 and TRBJ2-1, with 7 bases aligning to TRBD2. With 6 bases clipped from V and 8 bases from J, the junction kept 13 bases outside the gene matches. The CDR3 sequence is 15 residues long. Germline CDR1 is SNHLY and CDR2 is FYNNEI. The CDR3 coding sequence is TGTGCCAGCAGGGCTCTAGCGGCAGCAAAAGATGAGCAGTTCTTC. It translates to CASRALAAAKDEQFF.

For the CDR3, the DNA is TGTGCCAGCAGCTTAGCGGGCCAGCGGGCGAACACCGGGGAGCTGTTTTTT. It encodes CASSLAGQRANTGELFF. The chain employs TRBV7-9 and TRBJ2-2; D is perhaps TRBD2 (6 bases). The CDR3 is 17 amino acids. The germline V and J ends were trimmed by 0 bases and 0 bases, with 11 bases remaining between them. CDR1 SEHNR and CDR2 FQNEAQ come from the germline V gene (reference sequence).

As concerns this clone: Only one base separates this from a far larger clonotype, so it likely reflects a read error. The V call is TRBV5-1, the J call TRBJ2-7; 11 nucleotides align to TRBD1. The germline V gene has CDR1 SGHRS and CDR2 YFSETQ. There are 16 residues in the CDR3. Trimming removed 4 bases from V and 7 bases from J; junction bases left unmatched: 13. In nucleotides, the CDR3 is TGCGCCAGCAGCCAAACACTGGGGACAGGGGGTTTTGAGCAGTACTTC. It encodes CASSQTLGTGGFEQYF.

The V call is TRBV7-8, the J call TRBJ2-1; TRBD2 matches at 13 bases. The trim removed 5 bases at V and 8 bases at J, leaving 12 bases unmatched. Per the germline V gene, CDR1 is SGHVS and CDR2 is FQNEAQ. The CDR3 runs to 17 residues. CDR3 residues: CASSQYLGGLAGDEQFF. CDR3 nucleotides: TGTGCCAGCAGCCAGTATCTGGGCGGACTAGCGGGAGATGAGCAGTTCTTC.

The genes are TRBV7-6 and TRBJ2-6; possibly TRBD1 or TRBD2 for D (5 bases each). CDR1 is SGHVS and CDR2 is FNYEAQ in the germline V gene. V was clipped by 3 bases and J by 8 bases, with 11 bases between them. The CDR3 consists of 14 residues. CDR3 amino acids: CASSFVEGSNVLTF. The CDR3 nucleotides are TGTGCCAGCAGCTTCGTCGAGGGGTCCAACGTCCTGACTTTC.

This clone was detected ten times or more. The chain is built from TRBV6-6 and TRBJ2-3; D possibly corresponds to TRBD2 (6 bases). This CDR3 has 15 amino acids. The V gene lost 0 bases and the J gene lost 5 bases, with 12 bases spanning the gap. The germline V gene has CDR1 MNHNY and CDR2 SVGAGI (reference sequence). CDR3 loop: CASSYSRGNRDTQYF. DNA for the CDR3: TGTGCCAGCAGTTACTCTCGGGGGAACAGAGATACGCAGTATTTT.

The rearrangement uses TRBV25-1 and TRBJ2-1; possibly TRBD1 for D (5 bases). This CDR3 spans 12 amino acids. Deletions cut 6 bases from V and 8 bases from J, with 11 bases between. Per the germline V gene, CDR1 is MGHDK and CDR2 is SYGVNS. This chain's CDR3 is CASRIQGYEQFF. Here the CDR3 DNA reads TGTGCCAGCAGGATTCAGGGTTATGAGCAGTTCTTC.

This clone was observed a few times. CDR3 residues: CASSLGAVSGANVLTF. The CDR3 nucleotides are TGTGCCAGCAGTTTAGGGGCAGTCTCTGGGGCCAACGTCCTGACTTTC. The chain links TRBV27 to TRBJ2-6; D might be TRBD1 (5 bases). The ends were cut back, 2 bases at V and 0 bases at J, with 8 bases in the middle. Germline lookup yields CDR1 MNHEY and CDR2 SMNVEV (reference sequence). This CDR3 is built from 16 residues.

About this clone itself: A much larger clonotype is one base distant, so this may be a read error. The chain combines TRBV19 with TRBJ2-7; D might be TRBD1 or TRBD2, each matching 5 bases. Germline V gives CDR1 LNHDA, CDR2 SQIVND (reference sequence). V lost 8 bases to trimming and J lost 2 bases, with 10 bases between them. This CDR3 is built from 12 residues. Written as DNA, the CDR3 is TGTGCCAGTTCGGGGCACACCTACGAGCAGTACTTC. Translation gives CASSGHTYEQYF.

This chain uses TRBV5-1 with TRBJ2-7; the D gene is possibly TRBD2 (6 bases). CDR3 length equals 14 residues. Trimming stripped 4 bases from V and 0 bases from J, with 11 bases between. Germline V gene sequence: CDR1 SGHRS, CDR2 YFSETQ. CDR3 sequence (DNA): TGCGCCAGCAGCGTAGGACTATTCTCCTACGAGCAGTACTTC. Translation: CASSVGLFSYEQYF.

The chain links TRBV10-3 to TRBJ2-1; D is unclear. V was trimmed by 2 bases and J by 7 bases, leaving 24 bases between them. The CDR3 loop spans 18 amino acids. CDR1 and CDR2 from the germline V gene are ENHRY and SYGVKD. The CDR3 spells CAISEDGPSNEIWNEQFF. Here the CDR3 DNA reads TGTGCCATCAGTGAGGACGGACCGTCGAACGAAATTTGGAATGAGCAGTTCTTC.

The V gene is TRBV27, the J gene TRBJ2-1, with 8 bases matching TRBD2. Germline CDR1 is MNHEY and CDR2 is SMNVEV (reference sequence). This CDR3 contains 17 residues. The V segment lost 3 bases and the J segment 6 bases; nucleotides outside the gene matches: 13. CDR3 sequence reads: CASSLDGKTSVTNEQFF. The CDR3 DNA sequence: TGTGCCAGCAGTTTGGATGGGAAGACTAGCGTAACCAATGAGCAGTTCTTC.

This clone was observed a handful of times. The chain joins TRBV2 to TRBJ2-2; 12 nucleotides match TRBD1. CDR1 is SNHLY and CDR2 is FYNNEI in the germline V gene. V lost 6 bases, J lost 7 bases, and 9 bases stayed unmatched. This CDR3 is 16 amino acids long. CDR3 region: CASRPWDRGRDGELFF. In DNA, the CDR3 is TGTGCCAGCAGACCGTGGGACAGGGGGCGCGACGGGGAGCTGTTTTTT. Full variable domain (outside the CDR3, taken from reference TRBV2 and TRBJ2-2): EPEVTQTPSHQVTQMGQEVILRCVPISNHLYFYWYRQILGQKVEFLVSFYNNEISEKSEIFDDQFSVERPDGSNFTLKIRSTKLEDSAMYFCASRPWDRGRDGELFFGEGSRLTVL.

The chain has TRBV30 and TRBJ2-2, with D possibly matching TRBD2 (6 bases). The CDR3 is 16 residues long. Between the trimmed V and J ends, which lost 1 base and 5 bases, there was a span of 17 bases. CDR1 is GTSNPN, CDR2 SVGIG, per germline (reference sequence). Here the CDR3 reads CAWSAPGTLGTGELFF. CDR3 bases: TGTGCCTGGAGTGCTCCCGGGACTTTAGGGACCGGGGAGCTGTTTTTT.

The chain uses TRBV7-3 and TRBJ2-3; no definite D call. The CDR3 contains 13 residues. Germline V gene data show CDR1 as SGHTA and CDR2 as FQGTGA. Trimming cost V 2 bases and J 2 bases, with 5 bases left between them. The CDR3 DNA reads TGTGCCAGCAGCTTATCGGACACAGATACGCAGTATTTT. Protein sequence: CASSLSDTDTQYF.

V and J are TRBV5-1 and TRBJ2-2; TRBD1 matches 7 bases. CDR1 is SGHRS, CDR2 YFSETQ, per germline. V was clipped by 4 bases and J by 6 bases; unmatched bases: 9. This CDR3 is built from 15 residues. In DNA form, the CDR3 reads TGCGCCAGCAGCGTGAGGGGGCGCGATTCCGGGGAGCTGTTTTTT. It encodes CASSVRGRDSGELFF.

The rearrangement links TRBV5-4 to TRBJ2-3; 12 bases agree with TRBD1. Trimming cost V 7 bases and J 8 bases; bases outside gene matches: 11. The germline gives CDR1 SGHNT, CDR2 YYREEE (reference sequence). The CDR3 sequence is 15 residues long. Here the CDR3 reads CASRQPGQGASTQYF. The DNA of the CDR3 is TGTGCCAGCCGACAACCGGGACAGGGGGCTTCTACGCAGTATTTT.

The chain employs TRBV28 and TRBJ2-7; D is unresolved. Germline loops: CDR1 MDHEN, CDR2 SYDVKM. This CDR3 is 13 amino acids long. Trimming shortened V by 6 bases and J by 3 bases, and 12 bases separated the two germline ends. The CDR3 DNA reads TGTGCCAGCAGCCGCGATCACGGCTACGAGCAGTACTTC. Its translation: CASSRDHGYEQYF.

The V gene is TRBV19, the J gene TRBJ1-4, with D hard to call. V was pared by 6 bases and J by 6 bases, with 14 bases between. Germline CDR1 is LNHDA and CDR2 is SQIVND (reference sequence). The CDR3 has 14 residues. The CDR3 loop is CASSRTGQDEKLFF. The CDR3 DNA reads as TGTGCCAGTAGCCGCACCGGGCAAGATGAAAAACTGTTTTTT.

The chain has TRBV5-5 and TRBJ2-5, with 7 bases that match TRBD1. Looked up from germline, CDR1 is SGHKS and CDR2 is YYEKEE (reference sequence). The CDR3 sequence is 16 residues long. Germline trimming cut 4 bases from V and 1 base from J; bases unmatched to any gene: 10. CDR3 in amino acids: CASSQQGTTFQETQYF. The CDR3 coding sequence is TGTGCCAGCAGCCAACAGGGGACGACCTTCCAAGAGACCCAGTACTTC.

V gene TRBV19 combines with J gene TRBJ2-1, with TRBD2 matching 8 bases. With 10 bases clipped from V and 9 bases from J, the junction kept 14 bases outside the gene matches. The germline CDR1 and CDR2 sequences are LNHDA and SQIVND (reference sequence). The CDR3 is made up of 14 amino acids. CDR3 residues: CATSRTGGGGEQFF. The CDR3 bases are TGTGCCACTTCCCGTACGGGAGGGGGGGGTGAGCAGTTCTTC.

The rearrangement joins TRBV10-2 to TRBJ1-5; D might be TRBD1 (6 bases). The CDR3 is 15 residues long. In germline, CDR1 is WSHSY, CDR2 SAAADI. V lost 2 bases to trimming and J lost 6 bases, with 14 bases between them. CDR3 in amino acids: CASSETGGGGQPQHF. The CDR3 DNA reads as TGCGCCAGCAGTGAGACCGGGGGAGGGGGTCAGCCCCAGCATTTT.

This chain uses TRBV25-1 with TRBJ2-5; unclear D gene. The end of the DNA aligns better with TRBJ2-7, so the J call may be wrong. Per germline, CDR1 MGHDK and CDR2 SYGVNS. The CDR3 is 13 residues long. The CDR3 DNA sequence: TGTGCCAGCAGTGCTGGAAGCTCCTACGAGCAGTACTTC. As protein: CASSAGSSYEQYF.

The chain recombines TRBV6-1 with TRBJ2-7; no definite D call. Deletions cut 0 bases from V and 0 bases from J, with 12 bases between. The CDR3 totals 16 residues. Germline V gives CDR1 MNHNS, CDR2 SASEGT. The chain's CDR3 is CASSEARWYPSYEQYF. Here the CDR3 DNA reads TGTGCCAGCAGTGAAGCGCGGTGGTACCCCTCCTACGAGCAGTACTTC.

The rearrangement links TRBV13 to TRBJ2-3; D is uncertain. Germline CDR1 and CDR2: PRHDT and FYEKMQ (reference sequence). V lost 5 bases to trimming and J lost 4 bases, with 16 bases between them. The CDR3 extends over 15 amino acids. CDR3 residues: CASSPNQPGADTQYF. The CDR3 DNA sequence: TGTGCCAGCAGCCCAAACCAACCCGGTGCAGATACGCAGTATTTT.

This clone was detected only once. One end of the junction fails to match germline, which may point to a read error. The chain recombines TRBV6-4 with TRBJ2-7, with TRBD2 matching 8 bases. The CDR3 consists of 16 residues. In germline, CDR1 is MRHNA, CDR2 SNTAGT. CDR3 sequence (DNA): TGTGCCAGCAGTTACTCGGTGAGCGGGGGAGGCTACGAGCAGTACTTC. The encoded protein is CASSYSVSGGGYEQYF.

The V gene is TRBV5-1, the J gene TRBJ2-5; D gene uncertain. V lost 0 bases and J lost 1, with 7 bases in between. This CDR3 is 14 amino acids long. Germline CDR1 is SGHRS and CDR2 is YFSETQ. CDR3 protein: CASSLATSQETQYF. The DNA of the CDR3 is TGCGCCAGCAGCTTGGCCACGTCCCAAGAGACCCAGTACTTC.

J is TRBJ2-7 and V is TRBV12-1; the DNA was not used to check the table's D call, TRBD2. TRBV12-1 is a listed pseudogene. This CDR3 is 17 amino acids long. CDR3 DNA sequence: TGTGCCAGCAGCTTTGAGGGACTAGCGGGAGCATTCTGGGAGCAGTACTTC. Amino acid sequence: CASSFEGLAGAFWEQYF.

This chain uses TRBV19 with TRBJ2-1; 9 bases line up with TRBD1. Germline values: CDR1 LNHDA, CDR2 SQIVND (reference sequence). CDR3 size: 15 residues. V lost 6 bases, J lost 0 bases, and 3 bases stayed unmatched. The CDR3 sequence is CASSEQGASYNEQFF. The CDR3 DNA reads TGTGCCAGTAGCGAACAGGGGGCCTCCTACAATGAGCAGTTCTTC. The full variable domain, in which reference TRBV19 and TRBJ2-1 provide the parts outside the CDR3, is DGGITQSPKYLFRKEGQNVTLSCEQNLNHDAMYWYRQDPGQGLRLIYYSQIVNDFQKGDIAEGYSVSREKKESFPLTVTSAQKNPTAFYLCASSEQGASYNEQFFGPGTRLTVL.